The 5 T cell receptor beta chains below were found in one sample sequenced in a study of memory CD4+ T cells and cytomegalovirus serostatus (dated by TCRdb to the late 2010s). A FACSAria II was used to sort memory CD4+ T cells, defined as single viable CD3+CD4+CD8-CD45RO+ cells. The library was obtained by the immunoSEQ multiplex PCR assay. TCRdb retrieved this table from immuneACCESS and kept in-frame rearrangements only. Not all clones are present; in checked studies, unresolved V genes account for under half, and no reason is known for the remainder. In all, the sample holds about 56,000 clones, and 70% to 80% of those were seen once. The top ten hold 2.6% of the sample. The specimen sequenced was memory CD4+ T cells from blood. These receptors all come from an adult in good health and CMV-seropositive.

The chain recombines TRBV11-2 with TRBJ2-3, with 8 bases fitting TRBD2. Germline loops: CDR1 SGHAT, CDR2 FQNNGV. The CDR3 extends over 16 amino acids. J gave up 2 bases and V 2 bases, and 6 bases lay outside the gene matches. The CDR3 protein is CASSLSGGKVTDTQYF. The CDR3 DNA reads TGTGCCAGCAGCTTATCGGGGGGGAAGGTCACAGATACGCAGTATTTT.

This clone turned up a few times. The chain uses TRBV4-1 and TRBJ1-1; TRBD1 matches 8 bases. Germline V CDR1 and CDR2: MGHRA, YSYEKL. The CDR3 totals 13 residues. The J segment lost 11 bases and the V segment lost 0 bases, leaving 5 bases of the junction unmatched. DNA of the CDR3: TGCGCCAGCAGCCAAGATAAGGACAGGGCCGCTTTCTTT. Translation gives CASSQDKDRAAFF.

The chain carries TRBV2 and TRBJ1-4; possibly TRBD1 for D (6 bases). The V end lost 4 bases, the J end lost 4 bases, and 10 bases lay between the germline ends. This CDR3 is 14 amino acids long. Germline V gene sequence: CDR1 SNHLY, CDR2 FYNNEI. Written as DNA, the CDR3 is TGTGCCAGCAGTGTGGCAGGGGTTAATGAAAAACTGTTTTTT. Protein product: CASSVAGVNEKLFF.

This clone appeared a single time. The identical CDR3 is also encoded by other nucleotide sequences in the sample. V and J are TRBV19 and TRBJ1-2; 8 bases agree with TRBD1. The CDR3 contains 14 residues. Looked up from germline, CDR1 is LNHDA and CDR2 is SQIVND (reference sequence). The trim removed 5 bases at V and 4 bases at J, leaving 6 bases unmatched. The CDR3 protein is CASSPGQDGYGYTF. For the CDR3, the DNA is TGTGCCAGTAGTCCGGGACAGGATGGCTATGGCTACACCTTC.

The chain recombines TRBV6-1 with TRBJ2-5, with D tentatively TRBD1 (5 bases). The germline gives CDR1 MNHNS, CDR2 SASEGT. The CDR3 spans 16 residues. Trimming stripped 0 bases from V and 4 bases from J, with 15 bases between. The CDR3 loop reads CASSEAMTAARETQYF. The CDR3 region has the DNA TGTGCCAGCAGTGAAGCGATGACAGCAGCAAGAGAGACCCAGTACTTC.